Listed below are T cell receptor beta chains from one sample, sequenced in a study of post-analysis software for immune sequencing data. One entry per CDR3 protein results from TCRdb running MiXCR on the PCR reads. The sample carries about 770,000 distinct CDR3 sequences, around 42% recorded once. Sequences were obtained from blood. These receptors came from a girl between 5 and 17 years old with multiple sclerosis. CDR3s include the opening cysteine and the closing phenylalanine or tryptophan. The order of the fields is D gene, clone size, V gene, J gene, CDR3 protein, CDR3 DNA. D genes are given only for firm matches. Size tells how often a clone was seen (once, few, many) or the class of an expanded clone, and some rows leave it out.

D gene: NA; clone size: NA; V gene: TRBV11-2; J gene: TRBJ2-7; CDR3 protein: CASSFKGSYNEQYF; CDR3 DNA: TGTGCCAGCAGCTTTAAGGGGTCATACAATGAGCAGTACTTC
D gene: TRBD2; clone size: NA; V gene: TRBV27; J gene: TRBJ2-1; CDR3 protein: CASSFGTSGSNNEQFF; CDR3 DNA: TGTGCCAGCAGTTTCGGGACTAGCGGGAGCAACAATGAGCAGTTCTTC
D gene: NA; clone size: NA; V gene: TRBV24-1; J gene: TRBJ2-3; CDR3 protein: CATMGYRDTQYF; CDR3 DNA: TGTGCCACCATGGGGTACAGAGATACGCAGTATTTT
D gene: TRBD2; clone size: NA; V gene: TRBV20-1; J gene: TRBJ2-5; CDR3 protein: CSARGVAGREETQYF; CDR3 DNA: TGCAGTGCTAGAGGGGTAGCGGGAAGGGAAGAGACCCAGTACTTC
D gene: NA; clone size: NA; V gene: TRBV5-1; J gene: TRBJ2-7; CDR3 protein: CASSSDFNEQYF; CDR3 DNA: TGCGCCAGCAGCTCGGACTTTAACGAGCAGTACTTC
D gene: NA; clone size: NA; V gene: TRBV30; J gene: TRBJ2-7; CDR3 protein: CAWSVLGEQYF; CDR3 DNA: TGTGCCTGGAGTGTCCTGGGCGAGCAGTACTTC
D gene: NA; clone size: once; V gene: TRBV5-5; J gene: TRBJ1-1; CDR3 protein: CASSLWVGETEAFF; CDR3 DNA: TGTGCCAGCAGCTTGTGGGTGGGGGAAACTGAAGCTTTCTTT
D gene: TRBD2; clone size: NA; V gene: TRBV28; J gene: TRBJ2-5; CDR3 protein: CASTSLADQETQYF; CDR3 DNA: TGTGCCAGCACCTCACTAGCGGACCAAGAGACCCAGTACTTC
D gene: TRBD2; clone size: NA; V gene: TRBV11-2; J gene: TRBJ2-1; CDR3 protein: CASSLDQAGIYNEQFF; CDR3 DNA: TGTGCCAGCAGCTTAGATCAAGCGGGAATCTACAATGAGCAGTTCTTC
D gene: TRBD2; clone size: NA; V gene: TRBV20-1; J gene: TRBJ2-1; CDR3 protein: CSVPNAGSRERETWDEQFF; CDR3 DNA: TGCAGTGTTCCGAATGCAGGGTCGCGGGAGCGGGAGACTTGGGATGAGCAGTTCTTC
D gene: NA; clone size: NA; V gene: TRBV15; J gene: TRBJ2-6; CDR3 protein: CATSRDGAGANVLTF; CDR3 DNA: TGTGCCACCAGCAGAGACGGGGCTGGGGCCAACGTCCTGACTTTC
D gene: NA; clone size: few; V gene: TRBV6-2/TRBV6-3; J gene: TRBJ2-5; CDR3 protein: CAIGAGELRIRQYF; CDR3 DNA: TGTGCAATTGGGGCAGGAGAGCTCCGAATTCGGCAGTACTTC
D gene: NA; clone size: NA; V gene: TRBV25-1; J gene: TRBJ2-7; CDR3 protein: CASKDTGEQYF; CDR3 DNA: TGTGCCAGCAAGGACACCGGCGAGCAGTACTTC
D gene: TRBD1; clone size: few; V gene: TRBV28; J gene: TRBJ2-7; CDR3 protein: CASSPGTGSRYEQYF; CDR3 DNA: TGTGCCAGCAGTCCCGGGACAGGGTCCCGCTACGAGCAGTACTTC